This TCR beta chain originates from a study of T cell changes during pregnancy in multiple sclerosis. Clones were sequenced by immunoSEQ multiplex PCR, and TCRdb holds only the in-frame ones, with some missing. Altogether 50,000 or so clones are present, 85% to 95% being singletons, with the ten largest covering around 0.74%. Trimming shortened V by 3 bases and J by 0 bases, and 12 bases separated the two germline ends. Germline V gene sequence: CDR1 SGHTA, CDR2 FQGTGA. CDR3 length equals 15 residues. The chain joins TRBV7-3 to TRBJ2-7; a weak D match, TRBD2 (6 bases). The clonotype comes from a female donor with multiple sclerosis, enrolled in a pregnancy study. Specimen: CD4+ T cells from peripheral blood mononuclear cells, collected in the third trimester of pregnancy. The CDR3 nucleotides are TGTGCCAGCAGCTTCCTAGCGCCCCTCTCCTACGAGCAGTACTTC. The encoded protein is CASSFLAPLSYEQYF.